This T cell receptor beta chain was identified during a study of CD8+CD57+ T cells in acquired aplastic anemia. CD8+CD57+ cell expansion had been shown by flow cytometry in patients chosen for sequencing. The TCR beta profiling, which covered VDJ combination and CDR3 sequence, was carried out using genomic DNA as the template. A single record per CDR3 protein comes from TCRdb applying MiXCR to the reads. The data hold approximately 470,000 distinct CDR3 sequences, with approximately 32% observed a single time. The sample taken for sequencing was sorted CD4+, CD8+, or CD8+CD57+ T cells (not recorded which) from PBMCs. The clonotype comes from a human donor with aplastic anemia.

The DNA of the CDR3 is TGTGCCAGCAGCCGGGACGGGAGTTACTACAATGAGCAGTTCTTC. Residues: CASSRDGSYYNEQFF. This chain uses TRBV14 with TRBJ2-1; a weak D match, TRBD2 (6 bases). Trimming took off 4 bases at V and 3 bases at J, with 13 bases between the two ends. The V gene's germline CDR1 is SGHDN and CDR2 FVKESK. The CDR3 runs to 15 residues.